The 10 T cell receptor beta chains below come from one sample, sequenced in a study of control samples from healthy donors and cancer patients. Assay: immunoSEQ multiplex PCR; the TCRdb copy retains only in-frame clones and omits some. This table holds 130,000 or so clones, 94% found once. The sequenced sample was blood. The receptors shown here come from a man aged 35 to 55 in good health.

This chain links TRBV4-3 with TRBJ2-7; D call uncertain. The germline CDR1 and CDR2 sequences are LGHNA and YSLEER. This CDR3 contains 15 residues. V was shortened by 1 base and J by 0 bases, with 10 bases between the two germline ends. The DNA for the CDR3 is TGCGCCAGCAGCCAAGGCCGGAAAGGCTCCTACGAGCAGTACTTC. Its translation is CASSQGRKGSYEQYF.

DNA for the CDR3: TGTGCCAGCAACCAGAATGGGGGCGGCACTGAAGCTTTCTTT. The encoded protein is CASNQNGGGTEAFF. The rearrangement links TRBV2 to TRBJ1-1; D possibly corresponds to TRBD1 (6 bases). Looked up from germline, CDR1 is SNHLY and CDR2 is FYNNEI. The CDR3 has 14 amino acids. Between the trimmed V and J ends, which lost 7 bases and 4 bases, there was a span of 16 bases.

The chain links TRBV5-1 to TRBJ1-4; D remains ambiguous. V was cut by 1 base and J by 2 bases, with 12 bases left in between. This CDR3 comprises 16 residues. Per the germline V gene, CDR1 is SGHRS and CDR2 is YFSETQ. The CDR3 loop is CASSLQPPGTNEKLFF. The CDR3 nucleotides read TGCGCCAGCAGCTTGCAACCCCCTGGGACTAATGAAAAACTGTTTTTT.

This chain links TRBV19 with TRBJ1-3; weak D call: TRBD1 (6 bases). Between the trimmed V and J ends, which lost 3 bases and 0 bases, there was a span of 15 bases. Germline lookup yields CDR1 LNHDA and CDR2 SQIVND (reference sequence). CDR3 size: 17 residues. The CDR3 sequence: CASSIGAGASSGNTIYF. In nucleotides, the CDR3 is TGTGCCAGTAGTATCGGGGCAGGGGCGAGCTCTGGAAACACCATATATTTT.

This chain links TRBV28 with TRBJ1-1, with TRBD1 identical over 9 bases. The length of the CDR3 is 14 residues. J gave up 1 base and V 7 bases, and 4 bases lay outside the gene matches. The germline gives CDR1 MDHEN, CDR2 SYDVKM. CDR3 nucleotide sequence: TGTGCCAGCACCCTGGGACAGGGGAACACTGAAGCTTTCTTT. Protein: CASTLGQGNTEAFF.

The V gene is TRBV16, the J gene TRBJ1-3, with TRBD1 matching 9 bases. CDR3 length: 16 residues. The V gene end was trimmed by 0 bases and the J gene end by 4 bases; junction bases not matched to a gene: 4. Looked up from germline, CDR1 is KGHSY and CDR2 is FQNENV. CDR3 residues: CASSQSGQGVGNTIYF. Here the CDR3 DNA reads TGTGCCAGCAGCCAATCGGGACAGGGAGTCGGAAACACCATATATTTT.

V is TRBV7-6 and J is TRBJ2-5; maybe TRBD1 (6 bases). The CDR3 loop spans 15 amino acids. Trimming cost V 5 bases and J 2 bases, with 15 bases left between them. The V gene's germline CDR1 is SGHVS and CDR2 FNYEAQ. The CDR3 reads CASSPGQTWQETQYF. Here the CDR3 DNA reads TGTGCCAGCAGCCCAGGACAGACTTGGCAAGAGACCCAGTACTTC.

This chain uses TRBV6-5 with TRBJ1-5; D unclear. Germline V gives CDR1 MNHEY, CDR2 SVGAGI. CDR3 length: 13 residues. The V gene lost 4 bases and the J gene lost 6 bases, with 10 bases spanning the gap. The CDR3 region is CASSLMRGQPQHF. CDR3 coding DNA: TGTGCCAGCAGTTTGATGAGAGGTCAGCCCCAGCATTTT.

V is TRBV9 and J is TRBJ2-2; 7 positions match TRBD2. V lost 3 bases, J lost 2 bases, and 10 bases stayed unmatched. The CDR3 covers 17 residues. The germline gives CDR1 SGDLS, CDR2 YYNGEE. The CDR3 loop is CASSGGPGEGNTGELFF. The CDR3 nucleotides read TGTGCCAGCAGCGGGGGCCCCGGGGAGGGAAACACCGGGGAGCTGTTTTTT.

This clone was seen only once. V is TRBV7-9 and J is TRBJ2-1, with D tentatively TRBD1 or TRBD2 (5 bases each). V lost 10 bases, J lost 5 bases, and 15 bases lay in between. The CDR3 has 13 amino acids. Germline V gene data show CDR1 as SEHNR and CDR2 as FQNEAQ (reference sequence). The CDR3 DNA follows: TGTGCCACCCGAGGGGACGGAGACAATGAGCAGTTCTTC. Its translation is CATRGDGDNEQFF.